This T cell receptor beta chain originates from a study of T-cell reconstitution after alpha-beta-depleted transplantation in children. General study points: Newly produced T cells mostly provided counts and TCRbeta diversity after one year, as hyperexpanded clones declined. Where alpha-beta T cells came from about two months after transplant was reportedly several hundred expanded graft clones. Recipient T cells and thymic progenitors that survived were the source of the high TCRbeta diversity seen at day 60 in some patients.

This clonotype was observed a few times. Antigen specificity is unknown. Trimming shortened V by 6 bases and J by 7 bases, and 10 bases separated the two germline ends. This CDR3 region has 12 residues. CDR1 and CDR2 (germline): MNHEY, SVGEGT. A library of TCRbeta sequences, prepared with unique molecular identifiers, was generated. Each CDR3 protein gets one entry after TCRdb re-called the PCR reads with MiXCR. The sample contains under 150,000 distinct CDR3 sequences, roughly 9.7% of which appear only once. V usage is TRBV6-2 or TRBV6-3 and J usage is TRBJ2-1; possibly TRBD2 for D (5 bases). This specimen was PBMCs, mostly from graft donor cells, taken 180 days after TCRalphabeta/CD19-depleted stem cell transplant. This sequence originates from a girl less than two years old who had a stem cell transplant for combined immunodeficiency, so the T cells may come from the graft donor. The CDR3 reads CASRTGGNEQFF. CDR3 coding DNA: TGTGCCAGCAGAACCGGCGGGAATGAGCAGTTCTTC.